The next 7 T cell receptor beta chains were all read from a single sample in a study of read filtering for tumor transcriptome and immune sequencing. The library was built from roughly 400 ng RNA with molecular barcoded adaptors for alpha/delta and beta/gamma chains. TCRdb called the reads again in MiXCR, with one record for every CDR3 protein. This sample yields about 10,000 distinct CDR3 sequences, of which 15% to 20% are seen a single time; 25% to 30% belongs to the top ten. Sequenced: a population of CD138-negative cells sorted from bone marrow. The receptors here all came from a donor aged 40 or older with multiple myeloma.

This rearrangement joins TRBV11-3 to TRBJ2-1, with D possibly matching TRBD1 (6 bases). V gave up 4 bases and J gave up 4 bases, with 20 bases separating them. This CDR3 contains 17 residues. Looked up from germline, CDR1 is SGHNT and CDR2 is YENEEA. The DNA of the CDR3 is TGTGCCAGCAGCTCAGGGGTCCCAGGGACGCGGTACAATGAGCAGTTCTTC. This translates into CASSSGVPGTRYNEQFF. The full variable domain, its missing parts supplied by reference TRBV11-3 and TRBJ2-1, is EAGVVQSPRYKIIEKKQPVAFWCNPISGHNTLYWYLQNLGQGPELLIRYENEEAVDDSQLPKDRFSAERLKGVDSTLKIQPAELGDSAVYLCASSSGVPGTRYNEQFFGPGTRLTVL.

Many counts were recorded for this clonotype. This sequence joins TRBV11-2 and TRBJ2-3; TRBD2 agrees at 12 bases. The ends lost 4 bases at V and 6 bases at J; junction bases unmatched: 5. Germline values: CDR1 SGHAT, CDR2 FQNNGV. The CDR3 spans 15 residues. CDR3 sequence reads: CASSSSGGAADTQYF. The CDR3 DNA follows: TGTGCCAGCAGCTCTAGCGGGGGGGCCGCCGATACGCAGTATTTT. The variable domain in full, with the rest retrieved from reference TRBV11-2 and TRBJ2-3, is EAGVAQSPRYKIIEKRQSVAFWCNPISGHATLYWYQQILGQGPKLLIQFQNNGVVDDSQLPKDRFSAERLKGVDSTLKIQPAKLEDSAVYLCASSSSGGAADTQYFGPGTRLTVL.

This clonotype was seen ten or more times. A much more abundant neighbour one base away suggests this may be a read error. The J gene is TRBJ2-1, the V gene TRBV29-1; D call uncertain. The CDR3 contains 13 residues. Germline values: CDR1 SQVTM, CDR2 ANQGSEA. In DNA, the CDR3 is TGCAGCGTTGCTAGAGGCTCCTACAATGGGCAGTTCTTC. Translating gives CSVARGSYNGQFF.

A single count supports this clonotype. With a far larger clone one base away, a read error is the likely cause. This chain links TRBV7-6 with TRBJ2-7; 7 nucleotides match TRBD1. V gave up 4 bases and J gave up 3 bases; unmatched junction bases: 6. CDR1 is SGHVS, CDR2 FNYEAQ, per germline. This CDR3 spans 14 amino acids. CDR3 sequence (DNA): TGTGCCAGCAGCTACCGGGACAGAAACTACGAGCAGTACTTC. Amino acid sequence: CASSYRDRNYEQYF.

This clonotype was seen ten or more times. The rearrangement links TRBV18 to TRBJ2-3; either TRBD1 or TRBD2 may supply D (5 bases each). Deletions cut 3 bases from V and 1 base from J, with 11 bases between. The CDR3 has 15 residues. Germline V gives CDR1 KGHSH, CDR2 LQKENI. CDR3 residues: CASSPSRGGTDTQYF. CDR3 coding DNA: TGTGCCAGCTCACCCTCGAGGGGCGGCACAGATACGCAGTATTTT.

This clonotype was observed at least ten times. CDR3 coding DNA: TGCAGTGCTAGCGATCCCCGACTAGCGGGAAGGGACGAGCAGTACTTC. Translation gives CSASDPRLAGRDEQYF. This rearrangement joins TRBV20-1 to TRBJ2-7, with 11 nucleotides matching TRBD2. Germline values: CDR1 DFQATT, CDR2 SNEGSKA (reference sequence). V lost 3 bases, J lost 5 bases, and 12 bases stayed unmatched. CDR3 size: 16 residues.

This clonotype is categorized as medium-sized. The chain couples TRBV7-3 to TRBJ2-5; 8 nucleotides match TRBD2. CDR1 and CDR2 from the germline V gene are SGHTA and FQGTGA. Germline trimming cut 6 bases from V and 5 bases from J; bases unmatched to any gene: 11. The CDR3 loop spans 15 amino acids. Written as DNA, the CDR3 is TGTGCCAGCAGTCCCTCCGGGGGGGAGGGGGAGACCCAGTACTTC. This sequence encodes CASSPSGGEGETQYF.